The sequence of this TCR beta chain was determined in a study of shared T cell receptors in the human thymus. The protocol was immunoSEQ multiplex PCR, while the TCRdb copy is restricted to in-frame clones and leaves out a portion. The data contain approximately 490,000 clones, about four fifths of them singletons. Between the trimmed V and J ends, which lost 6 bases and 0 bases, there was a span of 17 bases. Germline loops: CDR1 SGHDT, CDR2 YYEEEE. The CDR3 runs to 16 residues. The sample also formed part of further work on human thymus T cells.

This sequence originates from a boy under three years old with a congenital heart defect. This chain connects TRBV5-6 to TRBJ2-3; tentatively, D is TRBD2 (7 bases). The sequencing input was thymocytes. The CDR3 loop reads CASTRGGGMSTDTQYF. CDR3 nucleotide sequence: TGTGCCAGCACCCGAGGGGGAGGGATGAGCACAGATACGCAGTATTTT.